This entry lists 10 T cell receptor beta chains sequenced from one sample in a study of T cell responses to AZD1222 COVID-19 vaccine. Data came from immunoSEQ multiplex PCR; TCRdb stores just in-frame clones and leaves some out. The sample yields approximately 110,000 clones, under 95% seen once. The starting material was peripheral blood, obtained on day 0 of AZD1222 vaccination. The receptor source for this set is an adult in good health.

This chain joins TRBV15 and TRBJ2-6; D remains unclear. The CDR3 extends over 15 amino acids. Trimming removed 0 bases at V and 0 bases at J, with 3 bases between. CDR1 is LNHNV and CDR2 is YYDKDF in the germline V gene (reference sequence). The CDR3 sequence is CATSRDPSGANVLTF. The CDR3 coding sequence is TGTGCCACCAGCAGAGACCCCTCTGGGGCCAACGTCCTGACTTTC.

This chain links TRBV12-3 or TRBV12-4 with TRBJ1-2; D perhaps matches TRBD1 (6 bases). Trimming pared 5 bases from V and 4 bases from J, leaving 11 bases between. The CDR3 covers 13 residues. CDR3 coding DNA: TGTGCCAGCAGTATTGCAGGGGCCTATGGCTACACCTTC. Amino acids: CASSIAGAYGYTF.

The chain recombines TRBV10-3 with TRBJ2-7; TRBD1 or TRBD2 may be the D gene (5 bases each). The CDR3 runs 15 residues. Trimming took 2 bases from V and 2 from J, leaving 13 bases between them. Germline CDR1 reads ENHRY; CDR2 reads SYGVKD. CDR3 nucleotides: TGTGCCATCAGTGAGGGTGGGGGTTCCACCTACGAGCAGTACTTC. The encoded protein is CAISEGGGSTYEQYF.

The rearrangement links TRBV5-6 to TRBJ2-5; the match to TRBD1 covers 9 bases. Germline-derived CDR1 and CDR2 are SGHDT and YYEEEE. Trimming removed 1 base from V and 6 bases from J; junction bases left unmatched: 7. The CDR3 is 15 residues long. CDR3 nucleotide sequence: TGTGCCAGCAGCTTGAGGGGACAGGGTCGGAAGACCCAGTACTTC. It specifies CASSLRGQGRKTQYF.

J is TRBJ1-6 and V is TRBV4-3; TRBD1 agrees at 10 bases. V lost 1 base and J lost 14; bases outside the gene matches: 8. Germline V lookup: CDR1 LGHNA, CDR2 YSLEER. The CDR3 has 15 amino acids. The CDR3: CASSQGQGAQSSLHF. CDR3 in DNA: TGCGCCAGCAGCCAAGGACAGGGGGCGCAGTCATCCCTCCACTTT.

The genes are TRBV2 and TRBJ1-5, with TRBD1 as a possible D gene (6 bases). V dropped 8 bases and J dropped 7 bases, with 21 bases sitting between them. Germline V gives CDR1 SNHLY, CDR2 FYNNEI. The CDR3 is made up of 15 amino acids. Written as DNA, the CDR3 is TGTGCCAGCCTACTCATCAGGGGAACGGGACAGCCCCAGCATTTT. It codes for CASLLIRGTGQPQHF.

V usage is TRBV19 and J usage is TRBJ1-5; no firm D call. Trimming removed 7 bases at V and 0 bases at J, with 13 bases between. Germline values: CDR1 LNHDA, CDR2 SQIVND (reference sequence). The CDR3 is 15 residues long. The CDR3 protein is CASTVPGYSNQPQHF. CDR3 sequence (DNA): TGTGCCAGTACCGTCCCAGGTTATAGCAATCAGCCCCAGCATTTT. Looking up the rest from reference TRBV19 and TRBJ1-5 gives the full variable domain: DGGITQSPKYLFRKEGQNVTLSCEQNLNHDAMYWYRQDPGQGLRLIYYSQIVNDFQKGDIAEGYSVSREKKESFPLTVTSAQKNPTAFYLCASTVPGYSNQPQHFGDGTRLSIL.

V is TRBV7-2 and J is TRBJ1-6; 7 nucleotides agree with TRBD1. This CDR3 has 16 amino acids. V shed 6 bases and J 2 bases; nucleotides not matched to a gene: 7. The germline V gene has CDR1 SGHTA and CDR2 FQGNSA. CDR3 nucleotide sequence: TGTGCCAGCAGGTACACAGGGGCAGCCTATAATTCACCCCTCCACTTT. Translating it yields CASRYTGAAYNSPLHF.

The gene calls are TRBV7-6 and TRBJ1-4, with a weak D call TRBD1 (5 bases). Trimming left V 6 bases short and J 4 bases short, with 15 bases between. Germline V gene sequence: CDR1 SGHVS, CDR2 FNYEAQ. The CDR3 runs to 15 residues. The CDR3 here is CASSLDRQNNEKLFF. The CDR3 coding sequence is TGTGCCAGCAGTCTCGATAGACAGAATAATGAAAAACTGTTTTTT. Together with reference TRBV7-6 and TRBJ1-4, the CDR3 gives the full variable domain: GAGVSQSPRYKVTKRGQDVALRCDPISGHVSLYWYRQALGQGPEFLTYFNYEAQQDKSGLPNDRFSAERPEGSISTLTIQRTEQRDSAMYRCASSLDRQNNEKLFFGSGTQLSVL.

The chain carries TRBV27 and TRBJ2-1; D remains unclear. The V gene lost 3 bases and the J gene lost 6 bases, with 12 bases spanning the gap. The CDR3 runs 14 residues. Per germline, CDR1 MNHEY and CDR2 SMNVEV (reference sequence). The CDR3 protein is CASSFAALGNEQFF. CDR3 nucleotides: TGTGCCAGCAGTTTCGCCGCGCTTGGCAATGAGCAGTTCTTC.